Each of the 20 T cell receptor beta chains below was sequenced from the same sample in a study of T cell repertoires in cytomegalovirus infection. Each CDR3 protein is one row after TCRdb ran MiXCR on the reads. The sample yields roughly 500,000 distinct CDR3 sequences, more than 15% seen once. Sequencing input: CD8+ T cells from PBMCs. These receptors were obtained from a human donor in good health (CMV status not recorded). Some clones in this sample may be carry-over from other donors' samples.

This clonotype has just a few counts. The gene calls are TRBV10-3 and TRBJ2-7; unclear D gene. Per the germline V gene, CDR1 is ENHRY and CDR2 is SYGVKD. Between the trimmed V and J ends, which lost 6 bases and 4 bases, there was a span of 10 bases. The CDR3 is made up of 12 amino acids. For the CDR3, the DNA is TGTGCCATCAGGGCCCCTTCATACGAGCAGTACTTC. Its translation: CAIRAPSYEQYF.

The sample holds one count of this clonotype. The chain is built from TRBV9 and TRBJ2-3; the match to TRBD1 covers 9 bases. The ends lost 4 bases at V and 8 bases at J; junction bases unmatched: 5. The CDR3 is 13 residues long. Per germline, CDR1 SGDLS and CDR2 YYNGEE. The CDR3 is CASSPGQGTTQYF. CDR3 sequence (DNA): TGTGCCAGCAGCCCGGGACAGGGAACTACGCAGTATTTT. The entire variable domain, with the rest obtained from reference TRBV9 and TRBJ2-3, is as follows: DSGVTQTPKHLITATGQRVTLRCSPRSGDLSVYWYQQSLDQGLQFLIQYYNGEERAKGNILERFSAQQFPDLHSELNLSSLELGDSALYFCASSPGQGTTQYFGPGTRLTVL.

This clonotype was counted many times. The chain employs TRBV12-3 or TRBV12-4 and TRBJ2-2; D unresolved. V was shortened by 1 base and J by 3 bases, with 9 bases between the two germline ends. This CDR3 is 15 amino acids long. As DNA, the CDR3 is TGTGCCAGCAGTTTAGACGGGCCTTACACCGGGGAGCTGTTTTTT. Its translation is CASSLDGPYTGELFF.

The table lists this clonotype with many counts. The chain uses TRBV11-2 and TRBJ1-5; D gene unclear. The V gene's germline CDR1 is SGHAT and CDR2 FQNNGV. V was trimmed by 6 bases and J by 5 bases, leaving 11 bases between them. The CDR3 spans 13 residues. The CDR3 reads CASSEVYDQPQHF. In DNA, the CDR3 is TGTGCCAGCAGTGAGGTTTACGATCAGCCCCAGCATTTT.

In its sample, this clonotype was seen many times. The V call is TRBV6-5, the J call TRBJ2-1; 7 bases are a match to TRBD1. The germline CDR1 and CDR2 sequences are MNHEY and SVGAGI. CDR3 length: 14 amino acids. The V and J ends lost 2 bases and 7 bases, in that order; junction bases with no gene match: 5. For the CDR3, the DNA is TGTGCCAGCAGTTACGCCCAACAGGGGAATGAGCAGTTCTTC. Its translation is CASSYAQQGNEQFF.

This clonotype was picked up a small number of times. This CDR3 reads CASNRRDGYTF. In nucleotides, the CDR3 is TGTGCCAGCAATAGGAGGGACGGCTACACCTTC. The J gene is TRBJ1-2, the V gene TRBV2, with D possibly being TRBD1 (5 bases). The CDR3 is 11 residues long. Germline CDR1 SNHLY, CDR2 FYNNEI. Trimming took off 7 bases at V and 8 bases at J, with 11 bases between the two ends.

The chain combines TRBV4-2 with TRBJ2-1, with 11 positions matching TRBD2. The CDR3 is made up of 16 amino acids. The junction had 7 bases not matched to a gene; V was cut back by 4 bases and J by 5 bases. Germline V gene lookup returns CDR1 LGHNA and CDR2 YNFKEQ. CDR3 loop: CASSPVAGGSDNEQFF. The DNA of the CDR3 is TGTGCCAGCAGCCCAGTAGCGGGAGGGTCGGACAATGAGCAGTTCTTC.

Remarks on this clonotype: Being one base from a much bigger clone, this may be a read error. This chain uses TRBV27 with TRBJ1-1; tentative D call: TRBD1 (5 bases). CDR3 length equals 14 residues. Trimming left V 3 bases short and J 0 bases short, with 8 bases between. Germline-derived CDR1 and CDR2 are MNHEY and SMNVEV (reference sequence). CDR3 in amino acids: CASSLTVLNTEAFF. The DNA for the CDR3 is TGTGCCAGCAGTTTGACAGTCCTGAACACTGAAGCTTTCTTT.

This clonotype was counted at least ten times. The rearrangement uses TRBV28 and TRBJ2-7, with a weak D call TRBD2 (6 bases). Trimming left V 7 bases short and J 0 bases short, with 16 bases between. The CDR3 runs to 15 residues. The germline V gene encodes CDR1 MDHEN and CDR2 SYDVKM. The CDR3 DNA sequence: TGTGCCAGCACCGATCCCCGGGACTCCTCCTACGAGCAGTACTTC. It translates to CASTDPRDSSYEQYF.

This clonotype was recorded many times. The DNA of the CDR3 is TGTGCCAGCACCCCGAGGGGGCTCAATGAAAAACTGTTTTTT. Translated: CASTPRGLNEKLFF. The rearrangement uses TRBV27 and TRBJ1-4; 7 bases line up with TRBD1. Germline trimming cut 7 bases from V and 5 bases from J; bases unmatched to any gene: 7. This CDR3 has 14 amino acids. CDR1 and CDR2 (germline): MNHEY, SMNVEV (reference sequence).

This clonotype has ten or more counts. The rearrangement links TRBV6-1 to TRBJ2-2; D could derive from TRBD1 or TRBD2 (5 bases each). The CDR3 is 17 amino acids. Trimming stripped 5 bases from V and 4 bases from J, with 20 bases between. In germline, CDR1 is MNHNS, CDR2 SASEGT. CDR3 amino acids: CASSIMGPSLITGELFF. The CDR3 DNA sequence: TGTGCCAGCAGTATAATGGGACCCTCCTTGATCACCGGGGAGCTGTTTTTT.

Only a few counts were recorded for this clonotype. The J gene is TRBJ2-2, the V gene TRBV11-2, with TRBD2 matching 7 bases. The CDR3 sequence is 17 residues long. V gave up 0 bases and J gave up 4 bases; unmatched junction bases: 8. CDR1 is SGHAT and CDR2 is FQNNGV in the germline V gene. CDR3 residues: CASSLDSGGLGTGELFF. Here the CDR3 DNA reads TGTGCCAGCAGCTTAGATTCCGGGGGGTTAGGCACCGGGGAGCTGTTTTTT.

This clonotype was observed many times. This rearrangement joins TRBV18 to TRBJ2-1; D call uncertain. The germline V gene has CDR1 KGHSH and CDR2 LQKENI. Trimming pared 6 bases from V and 5 bases from J, leaving 8 bases between. There are 12 residues in the CDR3. CDR3 protein: CASSRRNNEQFF. The CDR3 region has the DNA TGTGCCAGCTCCCGACGGAACAATGAGCAGTTCTTC.

This clonotype was counted at least ten times. The genes are TRBV14 and TRBJ2-3; D is ambiguous. The CDR3 totals 16 residues. Trimming left V 1 base short and J 0 bases short, with 11 bases between. Germline CDR1 SGHDN, CDR2 FVKESK. This CDR3 reads CASSQVKARSTDTQYF. CDR3 bases: TGTGCCAGCAGCCAAGTAAAAGCCAGGAGCACAGATACGCAGTATTTT.

This clonotype has ten or more counts. This chain links TRBV4-2 with TRBJ2-2, with D possibly matching TRBD1 (5 bases). V was clipped by 3 bases and J by 7 bases, with 21 bases between them. This CDR3 is 17 amino acids long. Germline V gene data show CDR1 as LGHNA and CDR2 as YNFKEQ. Here the CDR3 reads CASSHDPPTVQGGELFF. As DNA, the CDR3 is TGTGCCAGCAGCCACGACCCTCCGACAGTACAAGGCGGGGAGCTGTTTTTT.

This clonotype has just a few counts. V is TRBV15 and J is TRBJ2-1; D gene ambiguous. Germline V lookup: CDR1 LNHNV, CDR2 YYDKDF (reference sequence). The CDR3 sequence is 15 residues long. With 4 bases removed from V and 4 bases from J, the gap between germline ends came to 14 bases. CDR3 nucleotides: TGTGCCACCAGCAAGAATAGGATGGGGTACAATGAGCAGTTCTTC. Amino acid sequence: CATSKNRMGYNEQFF.

The chain couples TRBV20-1 to TRBJ2-1; 7 positions agree with TRBD1. V gave up 2 bases and J gave up 10 bases; unmatched junction bases: 5. The CDR3 covers 12 residues. CDR1 is DFQATT, CDR2 SNEGSKA, per germline (reference sequence). The CDR3 nucleotides are TGCAGTGCTAGACAAGACAGGGTCGAGCAGTTCTTC. Amino acids: CSARQDRVEQFF.

This clonotype was recorded once. At one end, the junction sequence differs from germline, possibly due to a read error. The chain couples TRBV6-5 to TRBJ1-2; 10 nucleotides line up with TRBD1. In germline, CDR1 is MNHEY, CDR2 SVGAGI. The CDR3 covers 16 residues. The chain's CDR3 is CASSFSGTGALYVYTF. The DNA of the CDR3 is TGTGCCAGCAGTTTCTCCGGGACAGGGGCCCTCTATGTCTACACCTTC.

This chain uses TRBV19 with TRBJ2-7; D could derive from TRBD1 or TRBD2 (5 bases each). The CDR3 contains 13 residues. V lost 7 bases and J 1 base, leaving 11 bases between the germline ends. CDR1 is LNHDA, CDR2 SQIVND, per germline (reference sequence). The CDR3 nucleotides read TGTGCCAGTACTGGGGACGGATCCTACGAGCAGTACTTC. Protein: CASTGDGSYEQYF.

The genes are TRBV4-2 and TRBJ1-5; 9 nucleotides agree with TRBD1. The CDR3 contains 15 residues. J lost 7 bases, V lost 3 bases, and 7 bases had no gene match. CDR1 and CDR2 (germline): LGHNA, YNFKEQ. The CDR3 region has the DNA TGTGCCAGCAGCCAGCCGGGACAGGGCGGACAGCCCCAGCATTTT. Protein: CASSQPGQGGQPQHF.